This T cell receptor (beta chain) was sequenced for a study of cytomegalovirus exposure and HLA in healthy donors. It was with 60 Vbeta and 13 Jbeta primers that the PCR ran. The data were produced by immunoSEQ multiplex PCR, yet TCRdb's version contains in-frame clones alone and is incomplete. The sample holds roughly 100,000 clones, 69% seen once. Germline CDR1 SGDLS, CDR2 YYNGEE. CDR3 length equals 18 residues. V lost 0 bases and J lost 4; bases outside the gene matches: 6. Sequenced material: PBMCs. The chain has TRBV9 and TRBJ2-3; TRBD2 aligns across 15 bases. The sequence came from a man aged 25-45 years in good health and CMV-seronegative. The CDR3 DNA follows: TGTGCCAGCAGCGTAGGGGGACTAGCGGGAGGAGTGTCAGATACGCAGTATTTT. Translating gives CASSVGGLAGGVSDTQYF. Variable domain in full (rest from reference TRBV9 and TRBJ2-3): DSGVTQTPKHLITATGQRVTLRCSPRSGDLSVYWYQQSLDQGLQFLIQYYNGEERAKGNILERFSAQQFPDLHSELNLSSLELGDSALYFCASSVGGLAGGVSDTQYFGPGTRLTVL.